This entry describes one TCR beta chain. Seattle patient enrollment occurred during active infection, with longitudinal follow-up thereafter. This specimen belongs to a study of blood T cell repertoires in COVID-19. Whole-study context: T cells, B-cell-depleted T cells, or PBMCs provided the cDNA or gDNA that served as material.

As originally analysed: From reference gene primer amplification, estimates of nucleated cell counts were derived. Clones were read by immunoSEQ multiplex PCR, and TCRdb kept only the in-frame ones, dropping some. V and J calls and clone size come straight from that table; D and trimming were deduced from the DNA. The table includes a few hundred thousand clones, 82% detected once. Germline trimming cut 5 bases from V and 9 bases from J; bases unmatched to any gene: 8. Germline assignment: CDR1 KGHDR and CDR2 SFDVKD. The CDR3 has 16 amino acids. The sample consisted of peripheral blood. This TCR was sampled from a woman in her 70s with COVID-19, enrolled during active disease. The chain links TRBV24-1 to TRBJ2-2; the match to TRBD2 covers 13 bases. CDR3 in DNA: TGTGCCACCAGTGGACTAGCGGGAGGCCTAAATAGGGAGCTGTTTTTT. Translated, it gives CATSGLAGGLNRELFF.